The 15 T cell receptor beta chains below were found in one sample sequenced in a study of PD-1 blockade in classical Hodgkin lymphoma. Every patient had relapsed following autologous stem cell transplantation, and cohorts differed in brentuximab vedotin exposure. TCRdb's copy holds only in-frame clones and misses some; the assay was immunoSEQ multiplex PCR. The sample consists of roughly 150,000 clones, around 84% of them appearing once. The sequenced sample was peripheral blood mononuclear cells (PBMCs), obtained before the second cycle of nivolumab. These receptors all stem from a human donor with classical Hodgkin lymphoma.

The genes are TRBV6-5 and TRBJ1-1; 9 bases are shared with TRBD1. Germline-derived CDR1 and CDR2 are MNHEY and SVGAGI. The CDR3 sequence is 15 residues long. V lost 6 bases and J lost 4; bases outside the gene matches: 9. The CDR3 loop reads CASSRGTGHRTEAFF. The CDR3 DNA follows: TGTGCCAGCAGCCGGGGGACAGGGCATCGCACTGAAGCTTTCTTT.

V gene TRBV7-3 combines with J gene TRBJ2-4, with D uncertain. CDR3 length: 14 amino acids. V lost 6 bases and J lost 1, with 10 bases in between. Germline CDR1 is SGHTA and CDR2 is FQGTGA. The CDR3 region has the DNA TGTGCCAGCAGGCTTTTTTGGGCCAAAAACATTCAGTACTTC. Translating it yields CASRLFWAKNIQYF. The variable domain in full, with the rest retrieved from reference TRBV7-3 and TRBJ2-4, is GAGVSQTPSNKVTEKGKYVELRCDPISGHTALYWYRQSLGQGPEFLIYFQGTGAADDSGLPNDRFFAVRPEGSVSTLKIQRTERGDSAVYLCASRLFWAKNIQYFGAGTRLSVL.

V gene TRBV9 combines with J gene TRBJ2-1, with a weak D call TRBD1 (5 bases). The germline gives CDR1 SGDLS, CDR2 YYNGEE. The CDR3 has 16 amino acids. Trimming cost V 5 bases and J 7 bases, with 22 bases left between them. The CDR3 DNA reads as TGTGCCAGCAGTGATTGGTTGACAGCTCGGCGGAATGAGCAGTTCTTC. This encodes CASSDWLTARRNEQFF.

The CDR3 spells CASGREGTDTQYF. The CDR3 DNA follows: TGTGCCAGCGGGAGGGAGGGAACAGATACGCAGTATTTT. The chain has TRBV7-7 and TRBJ2-3, with 7 bases identical to TRBD2. Germline values: CDR1 SSHAT, CDR2 FNYEAQ (reference sequence). J was trimmed by 3 bases and V by 8 bases; bases with no gene match: 5. This CDR3 spans 13 amino acids.

This clone was observed a few times. The rearrangement joins TRBV4-3 to TRBJ2-7, with D perhaps TRBD2 (6 bases). The germline gives CDR1 LGHNA, CDR2 YSLEER. Trimming took 0 bases from V and 6 from J, leaving 15 bases between them. The CDR3 has 15 residues. The CDR3 nucleotides are TGCGCCAGCAGCCAAGATTGGAGGGTACGGGCCGAGCAGTACTTC. Translated: CASSQDWRVRAEQYF.

The J gene is TRBJ1-1, the V gene TRBV7-2; D gene unclear. The CDR3 is 13 amino acids. With 3 bases removed from V and 1 base from J, the gap between germline ends came to 6 bases. Germline CDR1 reads SGHTA; CDR2 reads FQGNSA. CDR3 region: CASSFPGNTEAFF. CDR3 DNA: TGTGCCAGCAGCTTCCCAGGGAACACTGAAGCTTTCTTT.

This chain uses TRBV19 with TRBJ1-2; no definite D call. V was cut by 3 bases and J by 6 bases, with 20 bases left in between. This CDR3 region has 16 residues. Germline CDR1 reads LNHDA; CDR2 reads SQIVND (reference sequence). The CDR3 nucleotides are TGTGCCAGTAGTATCGGTTCGTGGGCCCCGCGGGATGGCTACACCTTC. Residues: CASSIGSWAPRDGYTF.

The V call is TRBV6-5, the J call TRBJ1-2; 8 nucleotides agree with TRBD1. V lost 4 bases and J lost 8; bases outside the gene matches: 6. Germline CDR1 and CDR2: MNHEY and SVGAGI. There are 13 residues in the CDR3. The CDR3 region is CASSSSGGAGYTF. CDR3 DNA sequence: TGTGCCAGCAGTTCATCAGGGGGCGCAGGCTACACCTTC.

This chain uses TRBV7-2 with TRBJ1-1; D not certain. The CDR3 loop spans 14 amino acids. Looked up from germline, CDR1 is SGHTA and CDR2 is FQGNSA. V lost 0 bases and J lost 3, with 8 bases in between. CDR3 residues: CASSLAGRDTEAFF. In DNA form, the CDR3 reads TGTGCCAGCAGCTTAGCAGGGAGGGACACTGAAGCTTTCTTT. The entire variable domain, with the rest obtained from reference TRBV7-2 and TRBJ1-1, is as follows: GAGVSQSPSNKVTEKGKDVELRCDPISGHTALYWYRQSLGQGLEFLIYFQGNSAPDKSGLPSDRFSAERTGGSVSTLTIQRTQQEDSAVYLCASSLAGRDTEAFFGQGTRLTVV.

This clone showed up many times. The rearrangement joins TRBV7-9 to TRBJ1-2; 10 nucleotides match TRBD1. V lost 3 bases and J lost 7; bases outside the gene matches: 8. The CDR3 is made up of 15 amino acids. Germline V gene lookup returns CDR1 SEHNR and CDR2 FQNEAQ (reference sequence). The CDR3: CASSFDRGRLSGYTF. As DNA, the CDR3 is TGTGCCAGCAGCTTTGACAGGGGGCGTCTATCTGGCTACACCTTC. Supplemented by reference TRBV7-9 and TRBJ1-2, the full variable domain reads DTGVSQNPRHKITKRGQNVTFRCDPISEHNRLYWYRQTLGQGPEFLTYFQNEAQLEKSRLLSDRFSAERPKGSFSTLEIQRTEQGDSAMYLCASSFDRGRLSGYTFGSGTRLTVV.

The chain carries TRBV5-8 and TRBJ2-1; a weak D match, TRBD2 (5 bases). Germline lookup yields CDR1 SGHTS and CDR2 YDEGEE. The CDR3 runs to 15 residues. V lost 2 bases, J lost 9 bases, and 18 bases lay in between. The CDR3 bases are TGTGCCAGCAGCTTCTACGGCGGGCGTGTCGGTGAGCAGTTCTTC. Protein sequence: CASSFYGGRVGEQFF.

CDR3 in DNA: TGTGCCAGTAGTATGGGGACGGTTAACTATGGCTACACCTTC. It translates to CASSMGTVNYGYTF. The chain joins TRBV19 to TRBJ1-2; perhaps TRBD1 as D (5 bases). Per germline, CDR1 LNHDA and CDR2 SQIVND (reference sequence). V shed 3 bases and J shed 1 base, with 9 bases lying between them. The CDR3 is made up of 14 amino acids.

CDR3 DNA sequence: TGTGCCAGCAGCTCGGGACCGCCCGTTAACTATGGCTACACCTTC. It specifies CASSSGPPVNYGYTF. The genes are TRBV9 and TRBJ1-2, with TRBD1 as a possible D gene (5 bases). The CDR3 spans 15 residues. CDR1 is SGDLS and CDR2 is YYNGEE in the germline V gene. V shed 4 bases and J shed 1 base, with 14 bases lying between them.

The gene calls are TRBV6-4 and TRBJ1-1; a weak D match, TRBD1 (6 bases). V gave up 6 bases and J gave up 0 bases, with 14 bases separating them. The CDR3 covers 15 residues. The germline CDR1 and CDR2 sequences are MRHNA and SNTAGT. CDR3 amino acids: CASSDGSGVNTEAFF. CDR3 sequence (DNA): TGTGCCAGCAGCGATGGTTCAGGGGTGAACACTGAAGCTTTCTTT.

The chain recombines TRBV19 with TRBJ1-5, with D perhaps matching TRBD1 (5 bases). Trimming took off 7 bases at V and 5 bases at J, with 9 bases between the two ends. Germline CDR1 LNHDA, CDR2 SQIVND (reference sequence). This CDR3 contains 12 residues. DNA of the CDR3: TGTGCCAGTAACTTGGGGGATCAGCCCCAGCATTTT. Its protein product is CASNLGDQPQHF.